These T cell receptor beta chains were read from a single sample in a study of shared clonotypes between healthy human individuals. This table comes from immunoSEQ multiplex PCR, and its TCRdb copy is limited to in-frame clones, with some not included. Of more than 2,000,000 clones listed, 85% to 95% are singletons. Sequencing was carried out using naive CD4+ T cells from PBMCs. The receptors shown here come from a young man in good health. Some clones in this sample may be carry-over from other donors' samples. CDR3s include the opening cysteine and the closing phenylalanine or tryptophan. A D gene is named only where the DNA matches it firmly. Size is stated for part of the rows, as once, few or many counts, or as a class when the clone is expanded.

d_gene: .; v_gene: TRBV7-2; j_gene: TRBJ2-3; abundance: .; CDR3aa: CASSQRSTDTQYF; CDR3nt: TGTGCCAGCAGCCAGCGCAGCACAGATACGCAGTATTTT
d_gene: .; v_gene: TRBV25-1; j_gene: TRBJ2-7; abundance: .; CDR3aa: CASSESRTTQGEQYF; CDR3nt: TGTGCCAGCAGTGAATCAAGGACGACCCAGGGCGAGCAGTACTTC
d_gene: .; v_gene: TRBV6-6; j_gene: TRBJ1-1; abundance: .; CDR3aa: CASRLIGGTEAFF; CDR3nt: TGTGCCAGCAGGCTAATAGGGGGGACTGAAGCTTTCTTT
d_gene: .; v_gene: TRBV4-2; j_gene: TRBJ2-7; abundance: .; CDR3aa: CASSHVGPMSSYEQYF; CDR3nt: TGTGCCAGCAGCCATGTTGGCCCCATGAGCTCCTACGAGCAGTACTTC
d_gene: TRBD2; v_gene: TRBV19; j_gene: TRBJ2-1; abundance: once; CDR3aa: CASSLSRTSGRRNEQFF; CDR3nt: TGTGCCAGTAGTCTCTCCCGGACTAGCGGGAGACGCAATGAGCAGTTCTTC
d_gene: .; v_gene: TRBV2; j_gene: TRBJ2-7; abundance: .; CDR3aa: CASSDGRQTPGEEQYF; CDR3nt: TGTGCCAGCAGTGACGGGAGACAGACCCCGGGAGAGGAGCAGTACTTC
d_gene: TRBD1; v_gene: TRBV5-1; j_gene: TRBJ2-5; abundance: .; CDR3aa: CASSLVLAGGETQYF; CDR3nt: TGCGCCAGCAGCTTGGTCTTGGCAGGGGGAGAGACCCAGTACTTC
d_gene: TRBD1; v_gene: TRBV5-4; j_gene: TRBJ2-1; abundance: once; CDR3aa: CASSLEGTGVYNEQFF; CDR3nt: TGTGCCAGCAGCCTGGAAGGCACAGGGGTTTACAATGAGCAGTTCTTC
d_gene: .; v_gene: TRBV6-1; j_gene: TRBJ1-1; abundance: .; CDR3aa: CASSLTGNTEAFF; CDR3nt: TGTGCCAGCAGCTTAACAGGGAACACTGAAGCTTTCTTT
d_gene: .; v_gene: TRBV6-5; j_gene: TRBJ1-2; abundance: .; CDR3aa: CASSSLIGQENYGYTF; CDR3nt: TGTGCCAGCAGTTCCCTGATTGGGCAGGAGAACTATGGCTACACCTTC
d_gene: .; v_gene: TRBV6-1; j_gene: TRBJ1-2; abundance: .; CDR3aa: CASKPIDGYTF; CDR3nt: TGTGCCAGCAAACCGATCGATGGCTACACCTTC
d_gene: .; v_gene: TRBV2; j_gene: TRBJ2-3; abundance: .; CDR3aa: CATSPGRTSTDTQYF; CDR3nt: TGTGCCACGTCACCGGGAAGGACTAGCACAGATACGCAGTATTTT
d_gene: .; v_gene: TRBV29-1; j_gene: TRBJ1-3; abundance: .; CDR3aa: CSVEKGNTIYF; CDR3nt: TGCAGCGTTGAAAAGGGAAACACCATATATTTT
d_gene: .; v_gene: TRBV4-3; j_gene: TRBJ2-3; abundance: .; CDR3aa: CASSQRAAASTDTQYF; CDR3nt: TGCGCCAGCAGCCAGCGGGCCGCCGCTAGCACAGATACGCAGTATTTT